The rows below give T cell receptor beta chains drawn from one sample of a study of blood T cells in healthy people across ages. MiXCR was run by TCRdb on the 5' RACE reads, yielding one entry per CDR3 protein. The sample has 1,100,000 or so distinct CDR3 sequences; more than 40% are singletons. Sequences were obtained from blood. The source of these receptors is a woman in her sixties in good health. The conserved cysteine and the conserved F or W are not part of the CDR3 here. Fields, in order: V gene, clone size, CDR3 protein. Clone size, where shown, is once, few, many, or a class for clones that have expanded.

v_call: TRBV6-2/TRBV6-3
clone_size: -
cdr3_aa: ASSQTGGTIYGYT

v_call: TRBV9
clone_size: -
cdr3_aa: ASSVDSGAGVKNIQY

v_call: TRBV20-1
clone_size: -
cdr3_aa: SASAPWAVEYGKLF

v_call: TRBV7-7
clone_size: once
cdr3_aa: ASSPRLVGETQY

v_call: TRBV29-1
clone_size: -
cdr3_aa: SVGSGIDEQY

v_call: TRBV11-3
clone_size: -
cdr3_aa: ASSSSVRETQY

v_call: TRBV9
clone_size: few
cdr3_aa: ASSVAGQGREQY

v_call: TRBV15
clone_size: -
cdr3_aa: ATSRDSIGMGTDTQY

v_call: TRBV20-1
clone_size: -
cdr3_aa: SALQGAYYEQY

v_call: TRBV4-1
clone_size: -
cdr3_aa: ASSQARFYGPGGNNEQF

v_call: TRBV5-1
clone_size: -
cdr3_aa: ASTPGGNTDTQY

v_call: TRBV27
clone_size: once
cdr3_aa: ASSTPGGNEQY

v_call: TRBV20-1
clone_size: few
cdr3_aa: SARGGGNYNEQY

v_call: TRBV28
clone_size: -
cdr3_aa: ASSPPGGRNTGELF

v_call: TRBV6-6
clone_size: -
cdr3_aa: ASSYPQGGEQY

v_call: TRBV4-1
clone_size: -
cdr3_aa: VSSQSTGGAYNEQF

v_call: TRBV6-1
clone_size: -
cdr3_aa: ASSERRGYT

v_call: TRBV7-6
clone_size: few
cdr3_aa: ASSFKINNSPLH

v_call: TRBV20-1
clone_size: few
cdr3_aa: SASGQTTDTQY

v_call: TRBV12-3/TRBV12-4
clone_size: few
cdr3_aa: ASSPLGTELYEQY

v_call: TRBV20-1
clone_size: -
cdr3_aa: SARGGWTTDTQY

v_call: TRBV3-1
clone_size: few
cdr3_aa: ASSQKFRDFGTDTQY

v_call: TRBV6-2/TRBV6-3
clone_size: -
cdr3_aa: ASRPSPFTGQFYEQF

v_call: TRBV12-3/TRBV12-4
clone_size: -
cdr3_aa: ASTQRLGGGLRNEQF

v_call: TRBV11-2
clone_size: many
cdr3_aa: ASSLGLGGRQETQY

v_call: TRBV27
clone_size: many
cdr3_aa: ASRGHHQETQY

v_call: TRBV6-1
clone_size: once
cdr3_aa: ASSAVNTEAF

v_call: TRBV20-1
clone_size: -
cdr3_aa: SARDAGAARNTQY

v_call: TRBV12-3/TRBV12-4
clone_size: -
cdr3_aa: ASSLVVRGLAGLNADTQY

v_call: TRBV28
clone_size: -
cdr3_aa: ASSFGGQGNNEQF

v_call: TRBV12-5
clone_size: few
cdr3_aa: ASGLESYGYT

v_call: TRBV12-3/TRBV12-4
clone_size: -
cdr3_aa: ASSPGFRAANEQY

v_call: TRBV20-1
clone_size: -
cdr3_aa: SARDWTSLNEQF

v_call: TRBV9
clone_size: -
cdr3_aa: ASSGQGGPRGEQY

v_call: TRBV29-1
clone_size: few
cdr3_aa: SVAGVLPTYNEQF

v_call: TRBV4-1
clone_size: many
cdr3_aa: ASSRSMGEQETQY

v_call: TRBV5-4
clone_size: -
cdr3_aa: ASSWQGGTYEQY

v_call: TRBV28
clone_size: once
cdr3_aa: ASGEGINSGNTIY

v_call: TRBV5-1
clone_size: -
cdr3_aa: ASRNPPRDGDTQY

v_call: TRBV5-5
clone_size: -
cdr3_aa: ASSLLTVGNTIY

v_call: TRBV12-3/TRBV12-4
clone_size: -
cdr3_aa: ASSLGAVNEQY